A selection of T cell receptor beta chains follows, all from one sample in a study of a mutant IDH1 vaccine in newly diagnosed glioma. Only in-frame clones appear in the TCRdb table, and some are missing; sequencing was by immunoSEQ multiplex PCR. The table includes some 54,000 clones, more than 85% detected once. No antigen has been identified for these receptors. Sequences were derived from PBMCs, sampled from a glioma patient whose treatment included an IDH1 peptide vaccine. Receptor source: a man aged 45 to 65 with glioma. The CDR3 runs from the conserved cysteine through the conserved F or W.

TRBV6-4	TRBJ2-6	CASSAGRSGANVLTF
TRBV4-3	TRBJ2-1	CASSQDLGAGNEQFF
TRBV18	TRBJ1-4	CASSPGSDEKLFF
TRBV9	TRBJ2-3	CASSVQVADTQYF
TRBV6-1	TRBJ1-6	CASSEGPINSPLHF
TRBV28	TRBJ1-5	CASSPNGQGNQPQHF
TRBV6-5	TRBJ2-3	CASRRSADTQYF
TRBV5-1	TRBJ2-1	CASKTSTGGNEQFF
TRBV12-2	TRBJ1-5	CASRITGGNQPQHF
TRBV7-8	TRBJ1-4	CASSQMRSEKLFF
TRBV6-6	TRBJ2-1	CACRLAGIDEQFF
TRBV7-9	TRBJ2-1	CASSLESGGPNEQFF
TRBV18	TRBJ1-6	CASRSDRGSPPLHF
TRBV9	TRBJ1-2	CASSVASTGEDYGYTF
TRBV6-5	TRBJ1-4	CASSAGGILEKLFF
TRBV6-6	TRBJ1-1	CASSYQENTEAFF
TRBV4-1	TRBJ2-1	CASSQDKMAQQFF
TRBV30	TRBJ2-3	CAWSGQGSRTDTQYF
TRBV30	TRBJ1-6	CAWQGTSNSPLHF
TRBV4-3	TRBJ2-2	CASSQASSGPGELFF
TRBV4-3	TRBJ2-5	CASSQKVTGWETQYF
TRBV7-9	TRBJ1-5	CASSSTRTGGDQPQHF
TRBV5-1	TRBJ2-3	CASSFVPGSSTDTQYF
TRBV6-1	TRBJ2-1	CASSVIGRGGSYNEQFF
TRBV6-1	TRBJ1-2	CASSVIRDRGHSGYTF
TRBV4-2	TRBJ2-1	CASSQSPGGGGAFYNEQFF
TRBV7-6	TRBJ2-7	CASSPRAASGKYEQYF
TRBV7-6	TRBJ1-6	CASSLQAYNSPLHF
TRBV27	TRBJ2-1	CASSHDRNNEQFF
TRBV9	TRBJ2-2	CASTKEVAVRNTGELFF
TRBV7-9	TRBJ1-2	CASSLGEYQVGVYGYTF
TRBV4-3	TRBJ1-5	CASSLVSGGGQPQHF
TRBV5-1	TRBJ2-3	CASSPGTGTDTQYF
TRBV13	TRBJ2-7	CASSLGGEQGAREQYF
TRBV4-3	TRBJ1-2	CASSQDRGSYGYTF
TRBV27	TRBJ2-1	CASKILAGGLVYNEQFF
TRBV19	TRBJ1-1	CASMTGTGMNTEAFF
TRBV5-6	TRBJ1-1	CASSPGQGQNEAFF
TRBV9	TRBJ1-3	CASSVDAGNTIYF
TRBV6-6	TRBJ2-1	CASSFGLVRGNEQFF
TRBV5-4	TRBJ2-5	CASSLAGASGKETQYF
TRBV29-1	TRBJ2-5	CSVEGFKSETQYF
TRBV18	TRBJ2-5	CASSPVEHRETQYF